A single sample is the source of the 23 T cell receptor beta chains below, sequenced in a study of T cells in Graves' hyperthyroidism and ophthalmopathy. RNA transcripts served as the template for amplifying TCR beta CDR3 regions. Carried out on the TCR CDR3, a first-round RT-PCR used the HTBI primer set. TCRdb processed the multiplex PCR reads anew with MiXCR; each CDR3 protein has one entry. Among more than 500,000 distinct CDR3 sequences listed, roughly 46% were seen once. The sequencing input was peripheral blood or thyroid tissue (not recorded which). The receptor set was obtained from an adult woman with Graves' disease, either hyperthyroidism or ophthalmopathy (not recorded which).

This clonotype was counted at least ten times. The rearrangement uses TRBV4-1 and TRBJ2-7; 7 nucleotides agree with TRBD1. Germline loops: CDR1 MGHRA, CDR2 YSYEKL. CDR3 length: 14 residues. The ends lost 2 bases at V and 3 bases at J; junction bases unmatched: 4. Written as DNA, the CDR3 is TGCGCCAGCAGCCAACGGGACAGCCTCTACGAGCAGTACTTC. Encoded protein: CASSQRDSLYEQYF.

A note on this clonotype: Since the CDR3 does not end with the conserved phenylalanine or tryptophan, this likely comes from a read error. Because the CDR3's place on the DNA is in doubt, the DNA is left out and the CDR3 is given as listed by TCRdb. The chain carries TRBV29-1 and TRBJ1-1. Germline CDR1 reads SQVTM; CDR2 reads ANQGSEA. From its first to its last residue, the CDR3 has 9 amino acids. The CDR3 is CSVEGRQFY.

There are many counts of this clonotype. The rearrangement links TRBV15 to TRBJ1-5; no clear D. Trimming removed 4 bases at V and 1 base at J, with 8 bases between. CDR3 length: 14 residues. Germline-derived CDR1 and CDR2 are LNHNV and YYDKDF (reference sequence). The CDR3 here is CATSNRVSNQPQHF. In DNA, the CDR3 is TGTGCCACCAGCAATAGGGTCAGCAATCAGCCCCAGCATTTT.

This clonotype was counted between two and nine times. The chain joins TRBV10-3 to TRBJ1-1; no clear D. This CDR3 contains 13 residues. Germline loops: CDR1 ENHRY, CDR2 SYGVKD. Trimming took off 4 bases at V and 4 bases at J, with 10 bases between the two ends. This chain's CDR3 is CAISVSGFTEAFF. In nucleotides, the CDR3 is TGTGCCATCAGTGTATCAGGTTTCACTGAAGCTTTCTTT.

This sequence joins TRBV10-3 and TRBJ1-1, with 9 bases fitting TRBD1. This CDR3 region has 14 residues. V lost 10 bases and J lost 2; bases outside the gene matches: 8. Germline CDR1 ENHRY, CDR2 SYGVKD. Here the CDR3 reads CAKGQGFYNTEAFF. CDR3 sequence (DNA): TGTGCCAAGGGACAGGGCTTTTATAACACTGAAGCTTTCTTT.

This chain links TRBV29-1 with TRBJ2-5; 7 bases align to TRBD1. The CDR3 runs 14 residues. Trimming cost V 6 bases and J 1 base; bases outside gene matches: 8. Germline V gene sequence: CDR1 SQVTM, CDR2 ANQGSEA. DNA of the CDR3: TGCAGCGTCGTCGGGACAGCTCCCCAAGAGACCCAGTACTTC. Encoded protein: CSVVGTAPQETQYF.

This clonotype was seen repeatedly, ten times or more. The V and J genes are TRBV11-3 and TRBJ2-7; TRBD1 agrees at 7 bases. CDR3 size: 16 residues. Germline assignment: CDR1 SGHNT and CDR2 YENEEA. The J segment lost 3 bases and the V segment lost 8 bases, leaving 16 bases of the junction unmatched. CDR3 sequence (DNA): TGTGCCAGCCTCATAAGGGGGCAGCTGAGGGGCTACGAGCAGTACTTC. Translating gives CASLIRGQLRGYEQYF.

This clonotype has ten or more counts. The rearrangement links TRBV7-3 to TRBJ2-2; no firm D call. With 2 bases removed from V and 7 bases from J, the gap between germline ends came to 8 bases. Germline CDR1 is SGHTA and CDR2 is FQGTGA. CDR3 length: 13 residues. The CDR3, as DNA: TGTGCCAGCAGCTTATTAGGTCACGGGGAGCTGTTTTTT. Protein: CASSLLGHGELFF. Combining the CDR3 with reference TRBV7-3 and TRBJ2-2 gives the whole variable domain GAGVSQTPSNKVTEKGKYVELRCDPISGHTALYWYRQSLGQGPEFLIYFQGTGAADDSGLPNDRFFAVRPEGSVSTLKIQRTERGDSAVYLCASSLLGHGELFFGEGSRLTVL.

Note on this clonotype: At one end the junction does not follow the germline gene, possibly because of a read error. The chain recombines TRBV27 with TRBJ2-5; maybe TRBD1 (6 bases). CDR1 MNHEY and CDR2 SMNVEV come from the germline V gene (reference sequence). CDR3 length: 14 residues. As DNA, the CDR3 is TGTGCCAGCAATTTAACAGGGTTAGGGGAGACCCAGTACTTC. This sequence encodes CASNLTGLGETQYF.

The table lists this clonotype with many counts. The chain links TRBV20-1 to TRBJ1-5; D ambiguous. Deletions cut 6 bases from V and 2 bases from J, with 11 bases between. This CDR3 contains 13 residues. Germline V gives CDR1 DFQATT, CDR2 SNEGSKA (reference sequence). For the CDR3, the DNA is TGCAGTGCAAGAAATGGGGGCAATCAGCCCCAGCATTTT. This translates into CSARNGGNQPQHF.

This clonotype was observed at least ten times. This rearrangement joins TRBV5-4 to TRBJ2-2; D unclear. V was pared by 1 base and J by 4 bases, with 11 bases between. The CDR3 length is 15 residues. Germline values: CDR1 SGHNT, CDR2 YYREEE (reference sequence). CDR3 protein: CASSLRERTTGELFF. In nucleotides, the CDR3 is TGTGCCAGCAGCTTGAGAGAAAGGACCACCGGGGAGCTGTTTTTT.

This clonotype was seen a handful of times. One junction end disagrees with the germline gene, perhaps due to a read error. This chain connects TRBV7-7 to TRBJ1-1, with D perhaps matching TRBD1 (5 bases). The CDR3 spans 13 residues. Per germline, CDR1 SSHAT and CDR2 FNYEAQ (reference sequence). CDR3 amino acids: CASSLDVAGPSFF. As DNA, the CDR3 is TGTGCTAGCAGCTTAGATGTGGCAGGGCCATCTTTCTTT.

CDR3 residues: CASRGLSEPEHF. DNA of the CDR3: TGTGCCAGCCGGGGCCTCAGCGAGCCAGAGCATTTT. V usage is TRBV2 and J usage is TRBJ1-5, with TRBD1 as a possible D gene (5 bases). The CDR3 length is 12 residues. V was cut by 8 bases and J by 14 bases, with 19 bases left in between. Germline CDR1 and CDR2: SNHLY and FYNNEI. Looking up the rest from reference TRBV2 and TRBJ1-5 gives the full variable domain: EPEVTQTPSHQVTQMGQEVILRCVPISNHLYFYWYRQILGQKVEFLVSFYNNEISEKSEIFDDQFSVERPDGSNFTLKIRSTKLEDSAMYFCASRGLSEPEHFGDGTRLSIL.

This clonotype was counted many times. The gene calls are TRBV7-2 and TRBJ1-1, with D hard to call. CDR1 is SGHTA, CDR2 FQGNSA, per germline. This CDR3 spans 13 amino acids. V was clipped by 4 bases and J by 7 bases, with 13 bases between them. Here the CDR3 reads CASSYRSRDEAFF. CDR3 DNA sequence: TGTGCCAGCAGCTATAGGAGCCGTGATGAAGCTTTCTTT. Complete variable domain (other parts from reference TRBV7-2 and TRBJ1-1): GAGVSQSPSNKVTEKGKDVELRCDPISGHTALYWYRQSLGQGLEFLIYFQGNSAPDKSGLPSDRFSAERTGGSVSTLTIQRTQQEDSAVYLCASSYRSRDEAFFGQGTRLTVV.

This clonotype was picked up many times. The V and J genes are TRBV5-1 and TRBJ2-5, with 7 nucleotides matching TRBD2. The CDR3 totals 15 residues. Trimming took 5 bases from V and 3 from J; bases not matched to a gene: 10. Germline V gives CDR1 SGHRS, CDR2 YFSETQ. The CDR3 is CASRSASGVEETQYF. CDR3 DNA: TGCGCCAGCAGGTCGGCTAGCGGAGTCGAAGAGACCCAGTACTTC. Full variable domain (missing parts from reference TRBV5-1 and TRBJ2-5): KAGVTQTPRYLIKTRGQQVTLSCSPISGHRSVSWYQQTPGQGLQFLFEYFSETQRNKGNFPGRFSGRQFSNSRSEMNVSTLELGDSALYLCASRSASGVEETQYFGPGTRLLVL.

Ten or more counts support this clonotype. V usage is TRBV7-9 and J usage is TRBJ1-1, with D unresolved. Per germline, CDR1 SEHNR and CDR2 FQNEAQ (reference sequence). The CDR3 is made up of 15 amino acids. Trimming pared 5 bases from V and 11 bases from J, leaving 24 bases between. This CDR3 is CASSQGVGLLARAFF. CDR3 in DNA: TGTGCCAGCAGCCAAGGTGTGGGGTTGTTGGCGAGGGCTTTCTTT.

In its sample, this clonotype was seen a few times. The chain has TRBV29-1 and TRBJ1-1; TRBD1 is a possible D gene (6 bases). CDR3 length: 13 amino acids. The germline CDR1 and CDR2 sequences are SQVTM and ANQGSEA. V lost 7 bases, J lost 4 bases, and 16 bases lay in between. CDR3 DNA: TGCAGCGCCACGTCGGGGGGCGGCACTGAAGCTTTCTTT. Its translation is CSATSGGGTEAFF.

This sequence joins TRBV7-9 and TRBJ2-5, with D perhaps matching TRBD2 (6 bases). Trimming took off 2 bases at V and 13 bases at J, with 14 bases between the two ends. The CDR3 is 12 amino acids. Looked up from germline, CDR1 is SEHNR and CDR2 is FQNEAQ (reference sequence). Written as DNA, the CDR3 is TGTGCCAGCAGCTTATTAGCGGAGTCCCGGTACTTC. This encodes CASSLLAESRYF.

The chain joins TRBV12-3 or TRBV12-4 to TRBJ1-4; unclear D gene. The CDR3 has 13 amino acids. Trimming shortened V by 3 bases and J by 8 bases, and 10 bases separated the two germline ends. The chain's CDR3 is CASSFRPWEKLFF. In DNA form, the CDR3 reads TGTGCCAGCAGTTTCCGCCCTTGGGAAAAACTGTTTTTT.

The chain recombines TRBV5-6 with TRBJ2-5; D is ambiguous. Trimming cost V 5 bases and J 0 bases, with 8 bases left between them. Germline V gives CDR1 SGHDT, CDR2 YYEEEE. The CDR3 is 13 amino acids. CDR3 in DNA: TGTGCCAGCAGGGGGAAGTACCAAGAGACCCAGTACTTC. Its translation: CASRGKYQETQYF.

This clonotype was detected only a few times. The chain carries TRBV20-1 and TRBJ1-6; 8 bases fit TRBD1. The CDR3 loop spans 13 amino acids. Losses at the gene ends were 5 bases for V and 10 bases for J; bases not matched to a gene: 7. Per the germline V gene, CDR1 is DFQATT and CDR2 is SNEGSKA (reference sequence). The CDR3 loop reads CSAQDRVGSPLHF. DNA for the CDR3: TGCAGTGCTCAGGACAGGGTTGGCTCACCCCTCCACTTT.

The chain is built from TRBV30 and TRBJ1-2; D may be TRBD1 (6 bases). In germline, CDR1 is GTSNPN, CDR2 SVGIG (reference sequence). Between the trimmed V and J ends, which lost 1 base and 4 bases, there was a span of 16 bases. This CDR3 spans 15 amino acids. This CDR3 reads CAWSAPGHGLYGYTF. The DNA of the CDR3 is TGTGCCTGGAGTGCGCCGGGACACGGACTCTATGGCTACACCTTC.

V is TRBV27 and J is TRBJ1-4; a possible D gene is TRBD1 (6 bases). The CDR3 loop spans 14 amino acids. V lost 8 bases and J lost 8, with 18 bases in between. Looked up from germline, CDR1 is MNHEY and CDR2 is SMNVEV (reference sequence). CDR3 residues: CASGLETGYEKLFF. For the CDR3, the DNA is TGTGCCAGCGGCCTTGAAACAGGGTACGAAAAACTGTTTTTT.